This T cell receptor (beta chain) derives from a study of T cell repertoires in cytomegalovirus infection. Study information: The authors relied on CMV epitopes, both recently identified HLA-C-restricted and well-studied HLA-B-restricted.

Overall study results and limits: In two of eight donors, the top clonotype was HLA-C-restricted CMV-specific.

MiXCR was run by TCRdb on the reads, yielding one entry per CDR3 protein. The sample comprises 100,000 or so distinct CDR3 sequences, roughly 39% of which are singletons, and just under 75% rests with the top ten. Concerning this clonotype: The antigen remains unidentified.

The CDR3 has 15 amino acids. In germline, CDR1 is SEHNR, CDR2 FQNEAQ (reference sequence). V was trimmed by 5 bases and J by 1 base, leaving 14 bases between them. The sequencing here drew on CD8+ T cells from cultured PBMCs, taken from culture after CMV antigen stimulation. The rearrangement joins TRBV7-9 to TRBJ1-1; D unclear. The receptor was derived from a human donor in good health (CMV status not recorded). Some clones in this sample may be carry-over from other donors' samples. The CDR3 nucleotides are TGTGCCAGCAGCCCCCCCGGAGGGCCGAACACTGAAGCTTTCTTT. It is translated as CASSPPGGPNTEAFF.